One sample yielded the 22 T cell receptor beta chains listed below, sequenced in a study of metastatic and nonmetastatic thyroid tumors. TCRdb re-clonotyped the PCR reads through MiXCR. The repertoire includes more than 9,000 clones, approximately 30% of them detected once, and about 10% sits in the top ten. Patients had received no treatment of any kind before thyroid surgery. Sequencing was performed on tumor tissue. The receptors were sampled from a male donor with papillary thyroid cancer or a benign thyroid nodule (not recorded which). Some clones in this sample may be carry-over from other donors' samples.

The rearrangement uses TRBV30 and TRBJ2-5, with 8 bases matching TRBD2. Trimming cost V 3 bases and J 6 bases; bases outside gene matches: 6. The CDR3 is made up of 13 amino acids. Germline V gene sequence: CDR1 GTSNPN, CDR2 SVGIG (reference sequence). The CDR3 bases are TGTGCCTGGAGGACGGGAGGGCCTCAGACCCAGTACTTC. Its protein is CAWRTGGPQTQYF.

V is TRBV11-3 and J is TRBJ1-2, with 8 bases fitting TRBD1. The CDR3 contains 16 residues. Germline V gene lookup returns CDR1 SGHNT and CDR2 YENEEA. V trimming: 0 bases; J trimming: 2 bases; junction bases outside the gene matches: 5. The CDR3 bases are TGTGCCAGCAGCTTAGAGGGTCGACAGGGGAACTATGGCTACACCTTC. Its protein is CASSLEGRQGNYGYTF.

The CDR3 is CASSSPGLAGGTLEQYF. The CDR3 nucleotides read TGTGCCAGCAGTTCCCCGGGACTAGCGGGTGGAACACTCGAGCAGTACTTC. The genes are TRBV28 and TRBJ2-7; 12 bases fit TRBD2. This CDR3 has 17 amino acids. Germline V gene lookup returns CDR1 MDHEN and CDR2 SYDVKM. V lost 4 bases, J lost 6 bases, and 13 bases stayed unmatched.

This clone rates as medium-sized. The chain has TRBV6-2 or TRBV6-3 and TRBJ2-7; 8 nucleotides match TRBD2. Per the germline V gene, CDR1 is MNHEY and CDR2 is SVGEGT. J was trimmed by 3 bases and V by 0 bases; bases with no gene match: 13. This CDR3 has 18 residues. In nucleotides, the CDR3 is TGTGCCAGCAGTTACTCGAGTAGGAGAGCGGGAGATGTCTACGAGCAGTACGTC. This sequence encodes CASSYSSRRAGDVYEQYV.

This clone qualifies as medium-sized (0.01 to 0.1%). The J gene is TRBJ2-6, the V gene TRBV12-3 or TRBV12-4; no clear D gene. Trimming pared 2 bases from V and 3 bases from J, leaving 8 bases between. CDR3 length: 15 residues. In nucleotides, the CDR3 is TGTGCCAGCAGTTTATTTGGCGGTGGGGCCAACGTCCTGACTTTC. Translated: CASSLFGGGANVLTF.

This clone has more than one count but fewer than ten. This chain's CDR3 is CASSQTGPGNTIYF. In nucleotides, the CDR3 is TGTGCCAGCAGTCAGACAGGGCCTGGAAACACCATATATTTT. The chain combines TRBV6-1 with TRBJ1-3; 7 bases agree with TRBD1. Germline lookup yields CDR1 MNHNS and CDR2 SASEGT. J gave up 2 bases and V 5 bases, and 3 bases lay outside the gene matches. This CDR3 is built from 14 residues.

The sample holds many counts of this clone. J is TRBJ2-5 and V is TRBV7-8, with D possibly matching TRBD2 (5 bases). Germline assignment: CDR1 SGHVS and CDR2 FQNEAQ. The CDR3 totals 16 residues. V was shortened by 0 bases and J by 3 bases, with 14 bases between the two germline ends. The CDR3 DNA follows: TGTGCCAGCAGCTTAGCTTACCGGACTCCAGAAGAGACCCAGTACTTC. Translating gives CASSLAYRTPEETQYF.

CDR3: CASRRDSTAAFF. The CDR3 nucleotides read TGTGCCAGCAGAAGGGACAGCACTGCGGCTTTCTTT. The rearrangement uses TRBV12-3 or TRBV12-4 and TRBJ1-1, with 7 bases that match TRBD1. The CDR3 contains 12 residues. Unmatched junction bases numbered 9, after V lost 6 bases and J lost 11 bases.

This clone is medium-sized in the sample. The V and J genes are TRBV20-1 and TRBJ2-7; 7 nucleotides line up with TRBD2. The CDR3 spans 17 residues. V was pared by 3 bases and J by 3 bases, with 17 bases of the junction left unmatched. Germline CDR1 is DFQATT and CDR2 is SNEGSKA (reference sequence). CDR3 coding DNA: TGCAGTGCTAGCGGAGGACTAGACAGACCGCAAGGCTACGAGCAGTACGTC. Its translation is CSASGGLDRPQGYEQYV.

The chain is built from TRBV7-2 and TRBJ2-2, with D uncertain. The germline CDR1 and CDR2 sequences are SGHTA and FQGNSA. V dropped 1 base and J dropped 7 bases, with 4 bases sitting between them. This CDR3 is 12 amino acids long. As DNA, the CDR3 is TGTGCCAGCAGCTTAGAAAACGGGGAGCTGTTTTTT. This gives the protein CASSLENGELFF.

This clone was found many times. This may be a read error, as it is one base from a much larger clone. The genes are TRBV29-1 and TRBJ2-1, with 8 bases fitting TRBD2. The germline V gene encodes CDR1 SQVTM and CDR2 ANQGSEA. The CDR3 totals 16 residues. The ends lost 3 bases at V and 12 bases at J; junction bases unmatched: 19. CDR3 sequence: CSVDQTGGRQSMRQFF. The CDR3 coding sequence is TGCAGCGTTGACCAGACTGGCGGGAGGCAGTCAATGAGGCAGTTCTTC.

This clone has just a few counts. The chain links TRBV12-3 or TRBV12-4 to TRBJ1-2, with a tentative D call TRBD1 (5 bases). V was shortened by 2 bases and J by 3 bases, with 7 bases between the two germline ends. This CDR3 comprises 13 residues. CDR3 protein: CASSLRGYYGYTF. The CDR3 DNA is TGTGCCAGCAGTTTAAGGGGATACTATGGCTACACCTTC.

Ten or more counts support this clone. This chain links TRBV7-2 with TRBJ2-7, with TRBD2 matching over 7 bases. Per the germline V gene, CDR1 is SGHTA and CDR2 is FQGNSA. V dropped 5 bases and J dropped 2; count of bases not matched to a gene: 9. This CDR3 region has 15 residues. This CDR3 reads CASSPPLAATYEQYF. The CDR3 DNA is TGTGCCAGCAGCCCCCCTCTAGCGGCTACCTACGAGCAGTACTTC. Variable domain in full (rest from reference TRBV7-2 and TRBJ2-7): GAGVSQSPSNKVTEKGKDVELRCDPISGHTALYWYRQSLGQGLEFLIYFQGNSAPDKSGLPSDRFSAERTGGSVSTLTIQRTQQEDSAVYLCASSPPLAATYEQYFGPGTRLTVT.

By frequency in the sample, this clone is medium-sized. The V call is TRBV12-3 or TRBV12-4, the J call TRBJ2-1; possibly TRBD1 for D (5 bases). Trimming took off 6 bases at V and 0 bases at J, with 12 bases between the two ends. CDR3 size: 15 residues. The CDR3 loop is CASSWGGSSYNEQFF. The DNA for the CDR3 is TGTGCCAGCAGCTGGGGCGGTAGCTCCTACAATGAGCAGTTCTTC.

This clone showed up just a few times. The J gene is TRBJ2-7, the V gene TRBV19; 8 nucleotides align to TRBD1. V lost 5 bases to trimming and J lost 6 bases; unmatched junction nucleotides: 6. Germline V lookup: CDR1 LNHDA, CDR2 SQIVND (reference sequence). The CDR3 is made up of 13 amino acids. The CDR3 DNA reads TGTGCCAGTAGTCCCGGACAGGGAGGCGAGCAGTACTTC. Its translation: CASSPGQGGEQYF. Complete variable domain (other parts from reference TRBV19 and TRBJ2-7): DGGITQSPKYLFRKEGQNVTLSCEQNLNHDAMYWYRQDPGQGLRLIYYSQIVNDFQKGDIAEGYSVSREKKESFPLTVTSAQKNPTAFYLCASSPGQGGEQYFGPGTRLTVT.

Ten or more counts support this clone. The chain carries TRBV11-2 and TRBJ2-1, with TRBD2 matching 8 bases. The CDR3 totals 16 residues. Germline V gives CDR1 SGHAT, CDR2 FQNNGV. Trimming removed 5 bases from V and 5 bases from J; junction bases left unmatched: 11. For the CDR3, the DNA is TGTGCCAGCAGCCGATACTATAGCGGGGTACACAATGAGCAGTTCTTC. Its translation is CASSRYYSGVHNEQFF.

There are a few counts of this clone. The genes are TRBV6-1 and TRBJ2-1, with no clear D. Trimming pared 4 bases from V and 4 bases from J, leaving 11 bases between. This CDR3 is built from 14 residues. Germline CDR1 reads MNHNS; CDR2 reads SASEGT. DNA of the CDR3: TGTGCCAGCAGTGGTTTTATAGAGTACAATGAGCAGTTCTTC. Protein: CASSGFIEYNEQFF.

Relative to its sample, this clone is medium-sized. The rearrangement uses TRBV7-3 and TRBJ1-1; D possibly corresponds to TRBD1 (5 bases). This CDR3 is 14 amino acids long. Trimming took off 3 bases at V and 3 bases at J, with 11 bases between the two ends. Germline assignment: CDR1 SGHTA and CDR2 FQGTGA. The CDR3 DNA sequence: TGTGCCAGCAGCTTCAAATCAGGGCACACTGAAGCTTTCTTT. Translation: CASSFKSGHTEAFF.

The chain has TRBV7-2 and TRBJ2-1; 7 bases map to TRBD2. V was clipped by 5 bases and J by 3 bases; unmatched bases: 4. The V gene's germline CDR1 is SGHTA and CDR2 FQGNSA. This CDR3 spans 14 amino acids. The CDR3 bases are TGTGCCAGCAGCCCTTGGACTAGCTACAATGAGCAGTTCTTC. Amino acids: CASSPWTSYNEQFF.

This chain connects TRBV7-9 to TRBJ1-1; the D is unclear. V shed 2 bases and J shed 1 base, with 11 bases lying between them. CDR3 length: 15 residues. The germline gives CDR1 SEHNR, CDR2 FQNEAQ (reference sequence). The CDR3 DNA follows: TGTGCCAGCAGCTTAAGTAGGGTGAGGAACACTGAAGCTTTCTTT. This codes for CASSLSRVRNTEAFF.

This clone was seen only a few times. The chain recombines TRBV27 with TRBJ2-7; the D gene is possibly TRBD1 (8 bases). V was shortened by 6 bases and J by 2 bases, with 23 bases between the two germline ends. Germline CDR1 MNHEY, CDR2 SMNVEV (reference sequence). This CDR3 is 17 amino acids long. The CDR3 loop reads CASRIGQGGISPYEQYF. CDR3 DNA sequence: TGTGCCAGCAGAATAGGACAGGGAGGGATCTCGCCCTACGAGCAGTACTTC.

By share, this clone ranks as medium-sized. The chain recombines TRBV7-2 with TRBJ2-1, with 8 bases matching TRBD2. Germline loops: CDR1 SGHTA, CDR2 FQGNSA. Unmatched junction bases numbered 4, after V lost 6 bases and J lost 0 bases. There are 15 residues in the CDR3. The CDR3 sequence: CASRSGTSSYNEQFF. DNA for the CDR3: TGTGCCAGCAGGTCAGGGACTAGCTCCTACAATGAGCAGTTCTTC.